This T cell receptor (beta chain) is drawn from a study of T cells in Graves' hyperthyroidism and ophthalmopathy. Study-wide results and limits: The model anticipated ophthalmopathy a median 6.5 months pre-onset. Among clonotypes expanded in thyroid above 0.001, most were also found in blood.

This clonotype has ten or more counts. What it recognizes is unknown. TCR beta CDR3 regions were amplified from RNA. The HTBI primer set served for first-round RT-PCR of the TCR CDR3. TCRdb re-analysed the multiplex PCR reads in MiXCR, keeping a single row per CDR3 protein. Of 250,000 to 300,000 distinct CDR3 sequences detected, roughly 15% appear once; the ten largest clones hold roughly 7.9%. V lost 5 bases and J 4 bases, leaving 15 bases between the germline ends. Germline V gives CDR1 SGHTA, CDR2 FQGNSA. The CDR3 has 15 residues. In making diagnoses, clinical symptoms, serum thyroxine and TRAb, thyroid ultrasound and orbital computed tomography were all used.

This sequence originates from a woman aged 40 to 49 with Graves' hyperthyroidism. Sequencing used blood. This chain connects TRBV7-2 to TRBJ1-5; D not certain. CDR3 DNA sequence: TGTGCCAGCAGCCAATCCGGGATTGGGAATCAGCCCCAGCATTTT. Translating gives CASSQSGIGNQPQHF.